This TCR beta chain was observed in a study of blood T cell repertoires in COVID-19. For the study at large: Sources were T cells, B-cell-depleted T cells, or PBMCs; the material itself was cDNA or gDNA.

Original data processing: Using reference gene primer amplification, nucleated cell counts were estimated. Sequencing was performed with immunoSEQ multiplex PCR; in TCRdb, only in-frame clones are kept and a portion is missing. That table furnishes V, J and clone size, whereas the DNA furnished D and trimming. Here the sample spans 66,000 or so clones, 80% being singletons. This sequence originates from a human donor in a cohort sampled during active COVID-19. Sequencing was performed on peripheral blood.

The CDR3 sequence is CASSLTTPRADYGYTF. CDR3 DNA sequence: TGTGCCAGCAGCTTAACGACTCCCAGGGCGGACTATGGCTACACCTTC. This chain connects TRBV7-8 to TRBJ1-2; a possible D gene is TRBD1 (5 bases). Trimming removed 2 bases at V and 3 bases at J, with 16 bases between. The V gene's germline CDR1 is SGHVS and CDR2 FQNEAQ. The CDR3 runs 16 residues.